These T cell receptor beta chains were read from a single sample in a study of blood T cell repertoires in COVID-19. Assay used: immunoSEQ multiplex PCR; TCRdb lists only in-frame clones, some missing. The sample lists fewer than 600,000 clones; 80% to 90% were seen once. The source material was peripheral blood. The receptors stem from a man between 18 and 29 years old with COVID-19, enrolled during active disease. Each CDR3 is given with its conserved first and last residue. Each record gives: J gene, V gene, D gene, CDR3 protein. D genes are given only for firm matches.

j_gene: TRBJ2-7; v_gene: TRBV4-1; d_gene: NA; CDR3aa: CASSQDEADTYEQYF
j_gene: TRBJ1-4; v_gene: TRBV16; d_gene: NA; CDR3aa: CASSLLRVEKLFF
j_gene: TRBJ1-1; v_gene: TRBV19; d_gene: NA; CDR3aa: CASSSRQWFQAFF
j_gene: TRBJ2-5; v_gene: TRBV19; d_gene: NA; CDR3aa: CASETPGHTQETQYF
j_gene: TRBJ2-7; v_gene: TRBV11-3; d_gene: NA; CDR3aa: CASSSREDYEQYF
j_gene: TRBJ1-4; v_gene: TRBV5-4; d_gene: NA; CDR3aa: CASSRDRWGEKLFF
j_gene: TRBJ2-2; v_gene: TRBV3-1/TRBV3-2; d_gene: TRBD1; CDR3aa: CASSRAGTGGSGELFF
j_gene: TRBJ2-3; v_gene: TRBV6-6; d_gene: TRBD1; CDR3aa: CASSPDRAADTQYF
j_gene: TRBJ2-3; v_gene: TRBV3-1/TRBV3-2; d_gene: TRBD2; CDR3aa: CASSLLAGVIADTQYF
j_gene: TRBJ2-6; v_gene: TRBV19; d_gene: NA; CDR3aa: CASSTPGYGANVLTF
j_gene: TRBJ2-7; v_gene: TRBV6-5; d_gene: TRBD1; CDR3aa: CASSRTGGLYEQYF
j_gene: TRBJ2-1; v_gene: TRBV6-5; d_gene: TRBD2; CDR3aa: CASRISGRSNEQFF
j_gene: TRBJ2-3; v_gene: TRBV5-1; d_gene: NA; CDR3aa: CASSLDRGPRDTQYF
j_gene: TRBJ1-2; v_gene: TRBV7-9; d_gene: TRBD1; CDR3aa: CASSSPGQGLGGYTF
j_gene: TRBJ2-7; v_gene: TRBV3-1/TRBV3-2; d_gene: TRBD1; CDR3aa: CASTPYRGSYEQYF
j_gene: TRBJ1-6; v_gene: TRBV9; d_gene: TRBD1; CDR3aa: CASSAGQGWSYNSPLHF
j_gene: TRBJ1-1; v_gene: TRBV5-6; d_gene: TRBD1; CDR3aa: CASSHPGGTEAFF
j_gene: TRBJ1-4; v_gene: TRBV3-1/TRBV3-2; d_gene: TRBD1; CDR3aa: CASSRRGQGEKLFF
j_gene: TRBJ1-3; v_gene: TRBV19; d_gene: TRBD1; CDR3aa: CASSIGQGTGNTIYF
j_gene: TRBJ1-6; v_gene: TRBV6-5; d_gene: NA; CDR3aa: CASSYLGTPLHF
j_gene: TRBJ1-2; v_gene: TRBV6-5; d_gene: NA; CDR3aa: CATYSTVNYGYTF
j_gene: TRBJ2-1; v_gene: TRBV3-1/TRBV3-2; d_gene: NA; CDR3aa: CASSPADTQAHEQFF
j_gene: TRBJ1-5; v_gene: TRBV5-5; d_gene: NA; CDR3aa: CASSSLDGGNQPQHF
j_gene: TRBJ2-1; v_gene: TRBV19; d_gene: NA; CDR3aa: CASSPTANNEQFF
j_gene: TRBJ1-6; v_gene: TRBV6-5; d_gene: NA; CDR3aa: CASGQRGNSPLHF
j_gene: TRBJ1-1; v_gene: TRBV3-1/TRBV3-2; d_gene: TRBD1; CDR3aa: CASSQPGGFMNTEAFF
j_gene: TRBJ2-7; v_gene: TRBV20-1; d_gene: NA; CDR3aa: CSAYRLGEQYF
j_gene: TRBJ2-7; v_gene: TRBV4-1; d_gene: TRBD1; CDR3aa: CASSLSSGQSYEQYF
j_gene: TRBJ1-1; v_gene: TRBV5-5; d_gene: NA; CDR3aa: CASSPGPGDTEAFF
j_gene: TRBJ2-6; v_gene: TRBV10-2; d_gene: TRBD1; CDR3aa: CASTNGQGVSSSGANVLTF
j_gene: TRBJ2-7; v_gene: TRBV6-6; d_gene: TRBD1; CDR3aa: CASSYSGRGIYEQYF
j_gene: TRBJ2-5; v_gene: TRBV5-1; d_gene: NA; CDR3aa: CASSLLGGHETQYF
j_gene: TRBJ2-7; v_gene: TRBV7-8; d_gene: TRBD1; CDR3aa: CASSLAGSGGYEQYF
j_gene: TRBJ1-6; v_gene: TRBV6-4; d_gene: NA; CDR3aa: CASSHERATYNSPLHF
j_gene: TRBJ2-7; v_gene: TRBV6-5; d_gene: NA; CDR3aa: CASTSRALTYEQYF
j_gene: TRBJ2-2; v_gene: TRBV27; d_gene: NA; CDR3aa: CASSLWGGRVVTGELFF
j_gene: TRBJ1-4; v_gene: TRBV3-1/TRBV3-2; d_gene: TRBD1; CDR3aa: CASSPRQGDEKLFF
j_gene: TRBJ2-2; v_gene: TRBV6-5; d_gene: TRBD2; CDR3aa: CASKGSGRGWELFF
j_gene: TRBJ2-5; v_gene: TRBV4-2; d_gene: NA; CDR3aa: CASSPTDYKRDQETQYF
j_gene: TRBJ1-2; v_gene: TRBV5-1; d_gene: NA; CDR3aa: CASSLDDRQGGYTF
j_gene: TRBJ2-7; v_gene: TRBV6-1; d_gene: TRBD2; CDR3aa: CASSEAGGTTYEQYF
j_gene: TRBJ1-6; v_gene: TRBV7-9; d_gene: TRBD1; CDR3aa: CASSLRQGDNSPLHF
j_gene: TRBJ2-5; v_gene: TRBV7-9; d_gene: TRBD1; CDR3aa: CASSVRQGPETQYF
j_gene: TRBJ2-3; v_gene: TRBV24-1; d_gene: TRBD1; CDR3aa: CATSGLGRTGGLDTQYF
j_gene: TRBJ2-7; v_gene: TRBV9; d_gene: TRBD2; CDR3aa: CASSVVSSGLFYEQYF
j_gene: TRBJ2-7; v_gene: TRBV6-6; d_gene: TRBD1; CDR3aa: CASSYLGTGLSEQYF
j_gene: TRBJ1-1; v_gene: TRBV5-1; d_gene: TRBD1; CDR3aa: CASSLLQGWPEAFF
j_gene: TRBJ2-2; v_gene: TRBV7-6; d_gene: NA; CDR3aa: CASSLQGGELFF
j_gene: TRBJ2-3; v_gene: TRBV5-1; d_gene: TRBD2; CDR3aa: CASSWGLATDTQYF
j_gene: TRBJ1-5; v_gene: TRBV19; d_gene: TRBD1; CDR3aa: CASRDRVNQPQHF
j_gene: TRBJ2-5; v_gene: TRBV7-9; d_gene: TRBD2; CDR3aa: CASSLVASGRAGTQYF
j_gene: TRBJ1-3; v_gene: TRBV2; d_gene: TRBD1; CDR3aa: CASSRTGYLSSGNTIYF
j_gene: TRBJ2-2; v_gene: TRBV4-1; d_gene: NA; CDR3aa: CASTLGRFGNTGELFF
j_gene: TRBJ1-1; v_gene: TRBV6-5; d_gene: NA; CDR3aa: CASSYSSKRTEAFF
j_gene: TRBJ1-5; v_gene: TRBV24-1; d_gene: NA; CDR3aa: CATSDLDSSLPQHF
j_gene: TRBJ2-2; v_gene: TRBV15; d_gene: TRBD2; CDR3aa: CATSSLYVGLAGGRGELFF
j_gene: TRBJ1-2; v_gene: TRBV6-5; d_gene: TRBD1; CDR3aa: CASSYSKGTGDYGYTF
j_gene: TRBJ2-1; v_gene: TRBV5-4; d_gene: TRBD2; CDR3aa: CASSLTSGGSNEQFF
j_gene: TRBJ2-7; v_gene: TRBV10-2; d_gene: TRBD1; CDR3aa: CASSLRRGQGDTSYQTYEQYF
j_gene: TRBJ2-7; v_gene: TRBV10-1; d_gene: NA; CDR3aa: CASSESNGVLQYF